A selection of T cell receptor beta chains follows, all from one sample in a study of blood T cell repertoires in COVID-19. Method: immunoSEQ multiplex PCR; TCRdb's copy keeps in-frame clones and lacks some. The table shows roughly 130,000 clones, with 70% to 80% occurring only once. The sequencing input was peripheral blood. The receptors here all came from a woman aged 65 to 85 with COVID-19, enrolled during active disease. Both conserved end residues are part of each CDR3. Each record gives: V gene, clone size, D gene, J gene, CDR3 DNA, CDR3 protein. A D gene is named only where the DNA matches it firmly. For some rows the clone size is stated as once, few or many, or as a class when expanded; others skip it.

TRBV9	-	TRBD1	TRBJ1-1	TGTGCCAGCAGTACAGGGGGGACTGAAGCTTTCTTT	CASSTGGTEAFF
TRBV12-3/TRBV12-4	-	-	TRBJ2-5	TGTGCCAGCAGTCCAACAAAGACCCAGTACTTC	CASSPTKTQYF
TRBV12-5	-	TRBD1	TRBJ1-2	TGTGCTAGTGGTTTGGACAGGGGTGGCTACACCTTC	CASGLDRGGYTF
TRBV5-6	few	-	TRBJ1-4	TGTGCCAGCAGCGAGCAAGCCGGGACACATAGTGGGGCTAATGAAAAACTGTTTTTT	CASSEQAGTHSGANEKLFF
TRBV6-5	-	TRBD1	TRBJ2-2	TGTGCCAGCAGTTACCGAAGGACAGGGGCCACCGGGGAGCTGTTTTTT	CASSYRRTGATGELFF
TRBV19	-	-	TRBJ2-2	TGTGCCAGTAGTCCCGTCGAGGGTTACATCACCGGGGAGCTGTTTTTT	CASSPVEGYITGELFF
TRBV6-1	-	-	TRBJ2-4	TGCGCCAGCAGTGACGGACTGGGGGCGTACTTC	CASSDGLGAYF
TRBV7-9	-	-	TRBJ1-1	TGTGCCAGCAGCTTTTCGGGGTTGAACACTGAAGCTTTCTTT	CASSFSGLNTEAFF
TRBV10-3	-	TRBD1	TRBJ1-2	TGTGCCATCACAGAGAGGGACAGGGGATGGGGCTACACCTTC	CAITERDRGWGYTF
TRBV6-2/TRBV6-3	-	-	TRBJ2-3	TGTGCCAGCAGTTCTGGCCCGAATCCTTCTGGAGATACGCAGTATTTT	CASSSGPNPSGDTQYF
TRBV5-4	-	TRBD2	TRBJ2-5	TGTGCCAGCAGCGCCGAGAGGACTAGCGGGGGAGAGACCCAGTACTTC	CASSAERTSGGETQYF
TRBV19	-	-	TRBJ1-6	TGTGCCAGCGGGCGGACGGGCGGGAATAATTCACCCCTCCACTTT	CASGRTGGNNSPLHF
TRBV6-2/TRBV6-3	-	-	TRBJ2-5	TGTGCCAGCGGCCAGGGAGGGACCCAGTACTTC	CASGQGGTQYF
TRBV6-5	-	-	TRBJ1-1	TGTGCCAGCAGTTACGCGGCCCCGGGTACTGAAGCTTTCTTT	CASSYAAPGTEAFF
TRBV29-1	-	-	TRBJ1-2	TGCAGCGTTGGGTGGGGCAGGGAAGGTTTAGACTATGGCTACACCTTC	CSVGWGREGLDYGYTF
TRBV19	-	TRBD2	TRBJ2-2	TGTGCCAGTAGTCGACTAGCGGGGGGTCTAAACACCGGGGAGCTGTTTTTT	CASSRLAGGLNTGELFF
TRBV5-1	few	TRBD2	TRBJ2-2	TGCGCCAGCAGTTTTACCGGGACTAGCGGGGGCGCGCCCACCGGGGAGCTGTTTTTT	CASSFTGTSGGAPTGELFF
TRBV7-2	-	TRBD2	TRBJ2-1	TGTGCCAGCAGCCCCCCCGGACTAGCGGGGGGGCGCAGCTACAATGAGCAGTTCTTC	CASSPPGLAGGRSYNEQFF